A selection of T cell receptor beta chains follows, all from one sample in a study of T cell clones after liver transplantation. Sequencing was performed with immunoSEQ multiplex PCR; in TCRdb, only in-frame clones are kept and a portion is missing. The data show about 16,000 clones, 80% seen once. Sample: CD8+ T cells from blood, taken less than 50 months after liver transplant. The receptors were gathered from a human patient who received a liver transplant. The graft donor may account for some of the T cells. Both conserved end residues are part of each CDR3. Fields, in order: D gene, CDR3 length, V gene, clone size, J gene, CDR3 protein, CDR3 DNA. The D gene is left open where the match is weak. Some rows have no size entry. The others give once, few or many, or a class for an expanded clone.

>TRBD1|16|TRBV4-3|-|TRBJ2-2
CASSYDGQGASGELFF
TGCGCCAGCAGCTACGACGGACAGGGGGCATCCGGGGAGCTGTTTTTT
>TRBD1|15|TRBV6-5|many|TRBJ2-7
CASSYRLQGADEQYF
TGTGCCAGCAGTTACCGCTTGCAGGGGGCCGACGAGCAGTACTTC
>TRBD2|15|TRBV27|-|TRBJ2-1
CASTSSGKGDNEQFF
TGTGCCAGCACCTCTAGCGGGAAGGGCGACAATGAGCAGTTCTTC
>TRBD1|12|TRBV6-5|once|TRBJ2-7
CASSLTGYEQYF
TGTGCCAGCAGTTTGACAGGGTACGAGCAGTACTTC
>TRBD1|14|TRBV9|-|TRBJ1-2
CASSGNRQGYGYTF
TGTGCCAGCAGCGGAAACAGACAGGGTTATGGCTACACCTTC
>-|13|TRBV29-1|-|TRBJ2-3
CSVVLITTDTQYF
TGCAGCGTTGTGCTCATAACCACAGATACGCAGTATTTT
>-|15|TRBV4-2|-|TRBJ2-7
CASSQGHYLGYEQYF
TGTGCCAGCAGCCAAGGTCATTATCTCGGCTACGAGCAGTACTTC
>-|14|TRBV6-6|-|TRBJ2-7
CASSLATLRGEQYF
TGTGCCAGCAGTTTAGCCACCCTAAGGGGCGAGCAGTACTTC
>-|14|TRBV7-9|few|TRBJ2-1
CASSPSRGYNEQFF
TGTGCCAGCAGCCCCTCGAGGGGCTACAATGAGCAGTTCTTC
>TRBD2|16|TRBV6-5|-|TRBJ2-2
CASSYASGANTGELFF
TGTGCCAGCAGTTACGCGAGCGGGGCCAACACCGGGGAGCTGTTTTTT
>TRBD2|15|TRBV19|-|TRBJ2-5
CASSIAGGATETQYF
TGTGCCAGTAGTATTGCCGGGGGGGCGACGGAGACCCAGTACTTC
>-|15|TRBV7-2|-|TRBJ1-5
CASSLLGGYNQPQHF
TGTGCCAGCAGTTTGCTAGGGGGTTACAATCAGCCCCAGCATTTT
>TRBD2|15|TRBV9|-|TRBJ2-1
CASSVASGGANEQFF
TGTGCCAGCAGCGTAGCCAGCGGGGGGGCAAATGAGCAGTTCTTC
>-|13|TRBV19|-|TRBJ1-1
CASSMTDNTEAFF
TGTGCCAGTAGTATGACAGACAACACTGAAGCTTTCTTT
>TRBD1|16|TRBV4-3|-|TRBJ1-1
CASSQDRAGGFTEAFF
TGCGCCAGCAGCCAAGATAGGGCAGGGGGCTTCACTGAAGCTTTCTTT
>TRBD2|15|TRBV10-3|-|TRBJ2-1
CAIKTSGGSYNEQFF
TGTGCCATCAAAACTAGCGGGGGCTCCTACAATGAGCAGTTCTTC
>-|11|TRBV6-5|many|TRBJ2-2
CASSYPGELFF
TGTGCCAGCAGTTACCCCGGGGAGCTGTTTTTT
>TRBD2|14|TRBV13|once|TRBJ2-5
CASSSGLNQETQYF
TGTGCCAGCAGCTCGGGACTAAACCAAGAGACCCAGTACTTC
>-|12|TRBV25-1|once|TRBJ2-1
CATGSSYNEQFF
TGTGCCACCGGGAGCTCCTACAATGAGCAGTTCTTC
>TRBD1|14|TRBV10-3|-|TRBJ2-7
CAIRAGTATYEQYF
TGTGCCATCAGAGCCGGGACAGCTACCTACGAGCAGTACTTC
>TRBD2|14|TRBV2|-|TRBJ2-5
CASSEGSGQETQYF
TGTGCCAGCAGTGAAGGTAGCGGGCAAGAGACCCAGTACTTC
>-|17|TRBV7-9|-|TRBJ1-1
CASSEGGTTTLNTEAFF
TGTGCCAGCAGCGAAGGGGGGACGACAACTTTGAACACTGAAGCTTTCTTT
>-|15|TRBV5-1|few|TRBJ2-7
CASSLNQGILGEQYF
TGCGCCAGCAGCTTGAATCAGGGAATTCTAGGCGAGCAGTACTTC
>TRBD1|14|TRBV5-1|-|TRBJ1-1
CASSRDRTNTEAFF
TGCGCCAGCAGCCGGGACAGGACGAACACTGAAGCTTTCTTT
>TRBD1|15|TRBV5-4|-|TRBJ1-5
CASSQTGDPNQPQHF
TGTGCCAGCAGCCAAACAGGGGACCCAAATCAGCCCCAGCATTTT
>-|13|TRBV9|-|TRBJ2-3
CASSLGSPDTQYF
TGTGCCAGCAGCTTGGGGTCTCCAGATACGCAGTATTTT
>-|13|TRBV6-5|-|TRBJ2-7
CASSDQTGHEQYF
TGTGCCAGCAGTGACCAGACAGGACACGAGCAGTACTTC
>TRBD2|16|TRBV18|-|TRBJ2-5
CASSYGLAGEGETQYF
TGTGCCAGCTCGTACGGACTAGCGGGAGAAGGAGAGACCCAGTACTTC
>-|14|TRBV2|few|TRBJ1-3
CASSEINSGNTIYF
TGTGCCAGCAGTGAAATTAACTCTGGAAACACCATATATTTT
>-|17|TRBV5-4|-|TRBJ2-3
CASSLAPLLQGTDTQYF
TGTGCCAGCAGCTTGGCTCCACTTTTGCAGGGTACAGATACGCAGTATTTT
>TRBD2|16|TRBV29-1|-|TRBJ2-2
CSVVLAGGTLTGELFF
TGCAGCGTTGTCCTAGCGGGAGGAACGCTCACCGGGGAGCTGTTTTTT
>-|14|TRBV5-4|-|TRBJ2-3
CASKPGLGTDTQYF
TGTGCCAGCAAACCGGGCCTCGGCACAGATACGCAGTATTTT
>-|13|TRBV29-1|-|TRBJ1-1
CSVVGLGNTEAFF
TGCAGCGTTGTAGGACTGGGGAACACTGAAGCTTTCTTT
>-|14|TRBV29-1|-|TRBJ2-1
CSVDPHASTGEQFF
TGCAGCGTTGATCCCCATGCCTCGACAGGTGAGCAGTTCTTC
>TRBD2|15|TRBV29-1|-|TRBJ2-5
CSVRGSDRGGETQYF
TGCAGCGTTCGTGGGAGCGATCGCGGGGGGGAGACCCAGTACTTC
>-|13|TRBV19|-|TRBJ1-6
CASRRDTLSPLHF
TGTGCCAGTAGGCGGGACACCCTTTCACCCCTCCACTTT
>-|13|TRBV6-5|-|TRBJ2-5
CASSYYPQETQYF
TGTGCCAGCAGTTACTATCCGCAAGAGACCCAGTACTTC
>-|15|TRBV6-6|-|TRBJ2-7
CASSSPVDSSYEQYF
TGTGCCAGCAGTAGTCCAGTGGACAGCTCCTACGAGCAGTACTTC
>TRBD2|16|TRBV29-1|-|TRBJ2-3
CSVDSIGGSSTDTQYF
TGCAGCGTTGACTCGATTGGCGGGAGTAGCACAGATACGCAGTATTTT
>TRBD1|15|TRBV5-8|once|TRBJ2-1
CASSQDREIGYEQFF
TGTGCCAGCAGCCAAGACAGGGAAATTGGGTATGAGCAGTTCTTC
>TRBD2|14|TRBV7-9|-|TRBJ2-1
CATNQAGEYNEQFF
TGTGCCACCAACCAAGCGGGAGAGTACAATGAGCAGTTCTTC
>-|16|TRBV5-1|once|TRBJ2-5
CASSPTQVLGQETQYF
TGCGCCAGCAGCCCCACACAGGTTTTAGGCCAAGAGACCCAGTACTTC
>-|14|TRBV11-2|medium-sized|TRBJ2-2
CASSLAGNTGELFF
TGTGCCAGCAGCTTAGCGGGGAACACCGGGGAGCTGTTTTTT
>TRBD1|15|TRBV27|-|TRBJ2-2
CASMVTRGRVGELFF
TGTGCCAGCATGGTTACCAGGGGGCGCGTCGGGGAGCTGTTTTTT
>TRBD1|16|TRBV19|-|TRBJ2-3
CASSIDLLRGLDTQYF
TGTGCCAGTAGTATAGATCTCTTGAGGGGGCTAGATACGCAGTATTTT
>TRBD1|14|TRBV4-1|-|TRBJ2-2
CASSSWTGAGELFF
TGCGCCAGCAGCTCCTGGACAGGGGCCGGGGAGCTGTTTTTT
>-|13|TRBV15|-|TRBJ2-7
CATSSGTDYEQYF
TGTGCCACCTCCTCCGGGACCGACTACGAGCAGTACTTC
>-|12|TRBV28|-|TRBJ1-1
CASSERSTEAFF
TGTGCCAGCAGTGAGAGGTCCACTGAAGCTTTCTTT
>-|15|TRBV19|-|TRBJ2-7
CASSIATGTPYEQYF
TGTGCCAGTAGTATAGCAACCGGGACTCCCTACGAGCAGTACTTC
>TRBD1|14|TRBV12-5|-|TRBJ2-5
CASVGQGAQETQYF
TGTGCTAGTGTGGGTCAGGGGGCCCAAGAGACCCAGTACTTC
>TRBD1|13|TRBV28|-|TRBJ1-5
CASGTVWRQPQHF
TGTGCCAGCGGGACAGTTTGGAGGCAGCCCCAGCATTTT
>TRBD1|14|TRBV7-6|few|TRBJ1-5
CASSEIDRGQPQHF
TGTGCCAGCAGCGAGATTGACAGGGGTCAGCCCCAGCATTTT
>-|14|TRBV7-6|once|TRBJ2-2
CASSAGLNTGELFF
TGTGCCAGCAGCGCCGGTCTGAACACCGGGGAGCTGTTTTTT